A single sample gave rise to the 20 T cell receptor beta chains below, sequenced in a study of Ad26.COV2.S vaccination and SARS-CoV-2 variants. Treatment here: around 19 received Ad26.COV2.S at low or high dose, single or two shots; several received placebo; per-sample allocation not given. The samples were gathered on day 63 after the first injection of vaccine or placebo. TCRdb keeps only in-frame clones here, not all; method: immunoSEQ multiplex PCR. The top ten clones hold 3.4% of a sample with 300,000 to 400,000 clones, roughly 84% of them seen once. The material sequenced was peripheral blood, taken in a trial of Ad26.COV2.S vaccine versus placebo. These receptors were obtained from a person aged 18-65 years who received the Ad26.COV2.S COVID-19 vaccine or a placebo.

This chain uses TRBV30 with TRBJ1-4; 7 bases match TRBD1. V lost 4 bases to trimming and J lost 6 bases; unmatched junction nucleotides: 5. The CDR3 totals 13 residues. CDR1 and CDR2 (germline): GTSNPN, SVGIG (reference sequence). CDR3: CAWTLRGYEKLFF. In DNA form, the CDR3 reads TGTGCCTGGACCCTCAGGGGGTATGAAAAACTGTTTTTT.

This clone was found a few times. The chain carries TRBV5-6 and TRBJ2-1; D gene unclear. CDR3 length equals 12 residues. V lost 6 bases to trimming and J lost 8 bases, with 12 bases between them. Germline V lookup: CDR1 SGHDT, CDR2 YYEEEE. CDR3 sequence: CASKGPKDEQFF. CDR3 in DNA: TGTGCCAGCAAGGGTCCCAAGGATGAGCAGTTCTTC.

This clone was picked up one time. V and J are TRBV5-6 and TRBJ2-7; the D is unclear. Germline CDR1 is SGHDT and CDR2 is YYEEEE. V was shortened by 3 bases and J by 2 bases, with 12 bases between the two germline ends. The CDR3 covers 14 residues. The CDR3 reads CASSSPPRTYEQYF. The CDR3 nucleotides are TGTGCCAGCAGCTCCCCCCCCAGGACCTACGAGCAGTACTTC.

The gene calls are TRBV7-9 and TRBJ2-3; D not resolved. Germline V CDR1 and CDR2: SEHNR, FQNEAQ (reference sequence). The CDR3 is 13 amino acids. V lost 4 bases to trimming and J lost 2 bases, with 7 bases between them. The chain's CDR3 is CASSYHHTDTQYF. CDR3 DNA sequence: TGTGCCAGCAGCTACCACCACACAGATACGCAGTATTTT. Full variable domain (rest looked up from reference TRBV7-9 and TRBJ2-3): DTGVSQNPRHKITKRGQNVTFRCDPISEHNRLYWYRQTLGQGPEFLTYFQNEAQLEKSRLLSDRFSAERPKGSFSTLEIQRTEQGDSAMYLCASSYHHTDTQYFGPGTRLTVL.

The V and J genes are TRBV11-2 and TRBJ2-1; the match to TRBD2 covers 8 bases. Trimming took 6 bases from V and 8 from J; bases not matched to a gene: 12. This CDR3 is built from 15 residues. The germline CDR1 and CDR2 sequences are SGHAT and FQNNGV. The CDR3 is CASSSPGLGRDEQFF. In DNA form, the CDR3 reads TGTGCCAGCAGTTCGCCGGGACTAGGTCGGGATGAGCAGTTCTTC.

There are a few counts of this clone. This rearrangement joins TRBV11-2 to TRBJ1-3; no firm D call. V gave up 2 bases and J gave up 2 bases, with 13 bases separating them. The germline CDR1 and CDR2 sequences are SGHAT and FQNNGV. The CDR3 is made up of 16 amino acids. The CDR3 DNA reads as TGTGCCAGCAGCTTAAGGGTTTTAGGGCCTGGAAACACCATATATTTT. Translating it yields CASSLRVLGPGNTIYF.

The rearrangement uses TRBV29-1 and TRBJ1-2; D remains ambiguous. Per the germline V gene, CDR1 is SQVTM and CDR2 is ANQGSEA. This CDR3 is built from 15 residues. V lost 0 bases and J 8 bases, leaving 19 bases between the germline ends. The CDR3 bases are TGCAGCGTTGAAGATCAGGTTCGTCCAGAAGGAGGCTACACCTTC. Protein sequence: CSVEDQVRPEGGYTF.

The chain links TRBV30 to TRBJ2-7; D not resolved. The CDR3 has 13 residues. The germline CDR1 and CDR2 sequences are GTSNPN and SVGIG (reference sequence). Trimming removed 0 bases from V and 3 bases from J, with 9 bases in between. CDR3 nucleotides: TGTGCCTGGAGTGTGGAAGTAAACTACGAGCAGTACTTC. This codes for CAWSVEVNYEQYF.

About this clone itself: Sequence at one end of the junction differs from germline and may be a read error. The V and J genes are TRBV9 and TRBJ2-3; no firm D call. The CDR3 has 8 amino acids. The germline V gene encodes CDR1 SGDLS and CDR2 YYNGEE. The CDR3 sequence is CASSPSDF. The CDR3 nucleotides are TGTGCCAGCAGCCCCTCGGATTTT.

A single count supports this clone. This chain uses TRBV4-1 with TRBJ2-7; D is possibly TRBD2 (6 bases). Trimming left V 2 bases short and J 4 bases short, with 12 bases between. CDR1 is MGHRA, CDR2 YSYEKL, per germline. This CDR3 has 14 amino acids. This CDR3 reads CASSQRHAGYEQYF. The CDR3 DNA follows: TGCGCCAGCAGCCAAAGGCACGCGGGATACGAGCAGTACTTC.

The V call is TRBV5-1, the J call TRBJ2-7, with unresolved D. V lost 2 bases to trimming and J lost 3 bases, with 3 bases between them. The CDR3 totals 11 residues. CDR1 is SGHRS, CDR2 YFSETQ, per germline. In DNA form, the CDR3 reads TGCGCCAGCAGCTTCGACTACGAGCAGTACTTC. Its translation is CASSFDYEQYF.

The CDR3 bases are TGTGCCAGCAGCCTTACAGAGTGGGATCTATATGGCTACACCTTC. This sequence encodes CASSLTEWDLYGYTF. V is TRBV7-8 and J is TRBJ1-2; D ambiguous. The V end lost 5 bases, the J end lost 5 bases, and 18 bases lay between the germline ends. The germline V gene has CDR1 SGHVS and CDR2 FQNEAQ. The CDR3 covers 15 residues.

This sequence joins TRBV7-9 and TRBJ1-2; perhaps TRBD1 as D (5 bases). Per the germline V gene, CDR1 is SEHNR and CDR2 is FQNEAQ (reference sequence). V lost 4 bases and J 6 bases, leaving 12 bases between the germline ends. CDR3 length equals 13 residues. The CDR3 spells CASSSLGHHGYTF. CDR3 sequence (DNA): TGTGCCAGCAGCTCTCTCGGACACCATGGCTACACCTTC.

V is TRBV24-1 and J is TRBJ1-2, with D possibly being TRBD1 (6 bases). This CDR3 contains 13 residues. V was trimmed by 9 bases and J by 2 bases, leaving 12 bases between them. Germline V lookup: CDR1 KGHDR, CDR2 SFDVKD. CDR3 DNA sequence: TGTGCCACCTGGGGGGGGCCCAACTATGGCTACACCTTC. Translation gives CATWGGPNYGYTF.

The chain is built from TRBV5-1 and TRBJ1-5; no firm D call. Trimming removed 4 bases at V and 5 bases at J, with 13 bases between. There are 14 residues in the CDR3. The germline gives CDR1 SGHRS, CDR2 YFSETQ. The CDR3, as DNA: TGCGCCAGCAGCCGGAACGCTGAGGATCAGCCCCAGCATTTT. Its protein product is CASSRNAEDQPQHF.

The rearrangement links TRBV11-3 to TRBJ2-2; TRBD2 agrees at 8 bases. The ends lost 7 bases at V and 3 bases at J; junction bases unmatched: 13. This CDR3 is 17 amino acids long. Per the germline V gene, CDR1 is SGHNT and CDR2 is YENEEA. The CDR3 spells CASKGLVNTLHTGELFF. The CDR3 DNA follows: TGTGCCAGCAAGGGACTAGTGAATACCCTTCACACCGGGGAGCTGTTTTTT. The variable domain in full, completed from reference TRBV11-3 and TRBJ2-2, reads EAGVVQSPRYKIIEKKQPVAFWCNPISGHNTLYWYLQNLGQGPELLIRYENEEAVDDSQLPKDRFSAERLKGVDSTLKIQPAELGDSAVYLCASKGLVNTLHTGELFFGEGSRLTVL.

The chain joins TRBV5-8 to TRBJ1-6, with D perhaps TRBD1 (5 bases). Trimming left V 4 bases short and J 5 bases short, with 16 bases between. In germline, CDR1 is SGHTS, CDR2 YDEGEE. This CDR3 has 16 residues. The CDR3 spells CASSQRTPNNNSPLHF. For the CDR3, the DNA is TGTGCCAGCAGCCAGAGGACACCGAATAATAATTCACCCCTCCACTTT.

The V call is TRBV6-5, the J call TRBJ2-2, with D perhaps TRBD2 (5 bases). The CDR3 totals 13 residues. V was pared by 5 bases and J by 5 bases, with 9 bases between. Per germline, CDR1 MNHEY and CDR2 SVGAGI. The chain's CDR3 is CASSIGLTGELFF. CDR3 in DNA: TGTGCCAGCAGTATAGGACTTACCGGGGAGCTGTTTTTT.

The genes are TRBV2 and TRBJ2-3; D is possibly TRBD1 (5 bases). The germline V and J ends were trimmed by 5 bases and 0 bases, with 18 bases remaining between them. Per germline, CDR1 SNHLY and CDR2 FYNNEI. The CDR3 is made up of 17 amino acids. The CDR3 protein is CASSLDREFTSTDTQYF. The CDR3 DNA is TGTGCCAGCAGTCTCGACAGAGAATTCACTAGCACAGATACGCAGTATTTT.

The chain employs TRBV9 and TRBJ2-7; 8 positions match TRBD1. Looked up from germline, CDR1 is SGDLS and CDR2 is YYNGEE. The CDR3 consists of 13 residues. The J segment lost 13 bases and the V segment lost 4 bases, leaving 13 bases of the junction unmatched. Here the CDR3 reads CASSPDSGQGAYF. CDR3 in DNA: TGTGCCAGCAGCCCTGATTCCGGGCAGGGGGCTTACTTC.